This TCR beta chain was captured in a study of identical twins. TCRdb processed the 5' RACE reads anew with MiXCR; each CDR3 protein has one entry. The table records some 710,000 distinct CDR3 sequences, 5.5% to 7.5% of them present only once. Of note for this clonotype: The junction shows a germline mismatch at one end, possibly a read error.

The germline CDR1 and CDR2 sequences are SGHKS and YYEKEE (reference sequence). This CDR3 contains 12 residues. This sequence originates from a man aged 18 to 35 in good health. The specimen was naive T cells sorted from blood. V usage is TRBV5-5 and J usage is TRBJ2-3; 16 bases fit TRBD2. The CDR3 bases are TGTGCCAGCAGCGGGACTAGCGGGAGGGCCCATTTT. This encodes CASSGTSGRAHF.